The entry that follows covers one T cell receptor (beta chain) sequence. Its recognized antigen is unknown. Per-base quality was not reported, and no clone a single base away is much larger than it. CDR1 KGHSH and CDR2 LQKENI were looked up in the germline V gene. The junction shows trimming of 2 bases on V and 8 bases on J, plus 12 bases between the germline ends. Its CDR3 holds 13 amino acids, cysteine through phenylalanine. The entry retains the CDR3 DNA only, 39 bases that are in frame from base 1. The immunoSEQ Assay, a bias-controlled multiplex PCR, was used to amplify TCRbeta CDR3 regions from genomic DNA. The published analysis was carried out like this. The number of nucleated cells in each sample was estimated by amplification of reference gene primers within the assay. To quantify the absolute abundance of each unique TCRbeta CDR3 rearrangement, sequence reads were collapsed and filtered. For each sample, productive Simpson clonality was calculated as the square root of Simpson's diversity index over productive rearrangements. In TCRdb, the immuneACCESS table is reduced to in-frame sequences with V and J assigned. These tables do not hold every clone; where another copy was compared, an unresolved V gene accounts for under half, and the others remain unexplained. The D gene and trimming were derived from the DNA, and the V and J assignments and clone size from that table. This sample has over 150,000 clones in its table, and about 86% of those were observed once. Together, the top ten hold more than 5.5% of the sample.

The data belong to a study of blood T cell repertoires in COVID-19 (dated by TCRdb to the early 2020s). In the study overall: Collaborator samples came from the United States, Italy and Spain and covered acute and convalescent phases of COVID-19. The prospective study material was composed of cDNA or gDNA derived from T cells, B-cell-depleted T cells, or PBMCs. The dataset comprised deeply sampled blood TCRbeta repertoires from subjects exposed to, actively infected with, or recovered from COVID-19. The repertoires were released in a freely available public database intended as a resource for research on the immune response to SARS-CoV-2. Samples were obtained from the ongoing ImmuneRACE study (first 160 participants) and from 950 to 1,500 subjects provided by 6 global collaborators. The sample metadata nearly always contained a de-identified subject ID, COVID-19 status, age in years and sex. Where available, HLA class I and class II types were obtained from metadata supplied by the sample provider rather than from assay-based typing.

Enrolling through a virtual design, the prospective study's participants ranged in age from roughly 18 to 95 years and lived across 24 United States geographic areas. In the prospective study, cohorts were assigned on the basis of participant-reported clinical history obtained from a screening survey and a study questionnaire. ImmuneRACE Cohort 3 recovered participants were defined by two consecutive negative NP/OP PCR tests, healthcare professional clearance, or symptom resolution. Mobile phlebotomists in the prospective study collected whole blood, serum and a nasopharyngeal or oropharyngeal swab from every participant. Prospective study participants could optionally give additional blood draws and questionnaires over an approximately two-month period. Before DNA extraction, prospective study blood samples were shipped either frozen or at room temperature. Study-level results and caveats: How much clinical and demographic metadata was included differed by source and by participant, and the metadata was provided uncurated.

This receptor was obtained from a man aged 45-65 years who had recovered from COVID-19. The chain is made from TRBV18 and TRBJ1-2; confidence is insufficient to name the D gene. The sequenced material came from PBMCs or T cells enriched from blood (not recorded which). The nucleotide sequence is TGTGCCAGCTCACCAACGGAGGGATGGGGCTACACCTTC. It encodes CASSPTEGWGYTF.